The 32 T cell receptor beta chains below all came from one sample that was sequenced in a study of cytomegalovirus exposure and HLA in healthy donors. PCR involved 60 Vbeta and 13 Jbeta primers. Repertoires were generated with immunoSEQ multiplex PCR, while TCRdb's copy carries only in-frame clones and drops some. Among about 150,000 clones listed, roughly 84% were seen once. Sequences were obtained from PBMCs. These receptors all come from a man aged 45-60 years in good health and CMV-seropositive.

The V call is TRBV28, the J call TRBJ1-2; D is possibly TRBD1 (5 bases). Trimming cost V 6 bases and J 0 bases, with 14 bases left between them. Germline assignment: CDR1 MDHEN and CDR2 SYDVKM. The CDR3 has 15 residues. CDR3 DNA sequence: TGTGCCAGCAGACAGACAGTACCGACTAACTATGGCTACACCTTC. Amino acids: CASRQTVPTNYGYTF.

The chain is built from TRBV9 and TRBJ1-6; D is uncertain. V was shortened by 4 bases and J by 0 bases, with 14 bases between the two germline ends. Germline V gives CDR1 SGDLS, CDR2 YYNGEE. The length of the CDR3 is 17 residues. The CDR3 protein is CASSSRDVFSYNSPLHF. CDR3 in DNA: TGTGCCAGCAGCTCCCGGGATGTGTTCTCCTATAATTCACCCCTCCACTTT.

This clone turned up a few times. The DNA of the CDR3 is TGCGCCAGCAGCCAAGGGGCTGGAGAGACCCAGTACTTC. This translates into CASSQGAGETQYF. V is TRBV4-1 and J is TRBJ2-5, with D unresolved. The CDR3 has 13 amino acids. Germline V gene data show CDR1 as MGHRA and CDR2 as YSYEKL. V lost 1 base and J 4 bases, leaving 7 bases between the germline ends.

V is TRBV28 and J is TRBJ2-7; possibly TRBD1 for D (5 bases). Trimming cost V 1 base and J 1 base, with 17 bases left between them. This CDR3 has 17 amino acids. CDR1 MDHEN and CDR2 SYDVKM come from the germline V gene. CDR3 DNA: TGTGCCAGCAGTTTATCGGCAGGGATAACCCTATCCTACGAGCAGTACTTC. Amino acids: CASSLSAGITLSYEQYF.

J is TRBJ1-1 and V is TRBV7-9; 8 nucleotides align to TRBD1. From germline, CDR1 is SEHNR and CDR2 FQNEAQ (reference sequence). V dropped 5 bases and J dropped 4; count of bases not matched to a gene: 15. This CDR3 spans 17 amino acids. The CDR3 region is CASSQRTGTFYGTEAFF. The CDR3 coding sequence is TGTGCCAGCAGCCAACGGACAGGGACCTTCTACGGCACTGAAGCTTTCTTT.

This clone was counted once. The V gene is TRBV28, the J gene TRBJ2-5, with 13 bases identical to TRBD2. Judging by the DNA end, TRBJ2-7 fits better; the J call may be wrong. CDR1 is MDHEN and CDR2 is SYDVKM in the germline V gene. The CDR3 length is 15 residues. The CDR3 protein is CASSPTSGGEDEQYF. Written as DNA, the CDR3 is TGTGCCAGCAGTCCAACTAGCGGGGGGGAGGACGAGCAGTACTTC.

The chain is built from TRBV5-1 and TRBJ2-3, with a tentative D call TRBD1 (8 bases). Trimming shortened V by 0 bases and J by 5 bases, and 13 bases separated the two germline ends. The germline CDR1 and CDR2 sequences are SGHRS and YFSETQ. This CDR3 spans 15 amino acids. The DNA of the CDR3 is TGCGCCAGCAGCTTGGGGACAGGGAGGGGAGATACGCAGTATTTT. Protein product: CASSLGTGRGDTQYF.

The rearrangement joins TRBV6-5 to TRBJ2-1; D uncertain. In germline, CDR1 is MNHEY, CDR2 SVGAGI. The CDR3 covers 14 residues. V was pared by 6 bases and J by 3 bases, with 12 bases between. The DNA for the CDR3 is TGTGCCAGCAGACTAACTGACGTCTACAATGAGCAGTTCTTC. Amino acids: CASRLTDVYNEQFF.

This rearrangement joins TRBV29-1 to TRBJ2-7; 11 bases map to TRBD1. V shed 7 bases and J 6 bases; nucleotides not matched to a gene: 5. The CDR3 loop spans 12 amino acids. CDR1 and CDR2 (germline): SQVTM, ANQGSEA. The CDR3 loop is CSGGQGVSEQYF. CDR3 DNA: TGCAGCGGGGGACAGGGGGTTAGCGAGCAGTACTTC.

The gene calls are TRBV5-4 and TRBJ2-5, with a tentative D call TRBD1 (6 bases). V was pared by 0 bases and J by 5 bases, with 11 bases between. Germline assignment: CDR1 SGHNT and CDR2 YYREEE (reference sequence). The CDR3 has 14 amino acids. The CDR3 sequence: CASSLDRVSETQYF. Here the CDR3 DNA reads TGTGCCAGCAGCTTGGACAGGGTTAGCGAGACCCAGTACTTC.

This chain links TRBV6-5 with TRBJ1-1; TRBD1 might be the D (6 bases). Germline V gives CDR1 MNHEY, CDR2 SVGAGI. V was cut by 6 bases and J by 0 bases, with 11 bases left in between. This CDR3 has 14 amino acids. DNA of the CDR3: TGTGCCAGCAGACGTACAGGGATGAACACTGAAGCTTTCTTT. Amino acid sequence: CASRRTGMNTEAFF.

With respect to this clone: Other DNA sequences of this sample code for an identical CDR3. This rearrangement joins TRBV6-5 to TRBJ1-2; possible D gene TRBD1, 5 bases. Germline CDR1 is MNHEY and CDR2 is SVGAGI. V gave up 3 bases and J gave up 2 bases, with 10 bases separating them. The CDR3 covers 14 residues. The chain's CDR3 is CASSYSRENYGYTF. The CDR3 bases are TGTGCCAGCAGTTATTCCAGGGAAAACTATGGCTACACCTTC.

The J gene is TRBJ1-5, the V gene TRBV25-1; D is possibly TRBD1 (6 bases). The length of the CDR3 is 15 residues. Germline CDR1 MGHDK, CDR2 SYGVNS. The germline V and J ends were trimmed by 3 bases and 4 bases, with 13 bases remaining between them. For the CDR3, the DNA is TGTGCCAGCAGTGATTCCAACAGGGCGAATCAGCCCCAGCATTTT. It specifies CASSDSNRANQPQHF.

The V call is TRBV2, the J call TRBJ1-5, with 10 bases fitting TRBD1. The CDR3 contains 16 residues. V lost 5 bases and J lost 3; bases outside the gene matches: 7. Germline-derived CDR1 and CDR2 are SNHLY and FYNNEI. The CDR3 DNA sequence: TGTGCCAGCAGTAGGACAGGGGGGCGTTACAATCAGCCCCAGCATTTT. It specifies CASSRTGGRYNQPQHF.

This clone appeared a few times. J is TRBJ1-2 and V is TRBV27; D might be TRBD1 (5 bases). CDR3 length equals 12 residues. The germline CDR1 and CDR2 sequences are MNHEY and SMNVEV (reference sequence). Trimming shortened V by 5 bases and J by 7 bases, and 11 bases separated the two germline ends. CDR3 amino acids: CASSRGDGGYTF. For the CDR3, the DNA is TGTGCCAGCAGTAGGGGTGACGGTGGCTACACCTTC.

The chain employs TRBV7-2 and TRBJ2-5; TRBD2 matches 7 bases. The germline gives CDR1 SGHTA, CDR2 FQGNSA. This CDR3 contains 13 residues. J was trimmed by 3 bases and V by 5 bases; bases with no gene match: 3. CDR3: CASSPGLKETQYF. The CDR3 nucleotides read TGTGCCAGCAGCCCGGGACTAAAAGAGACCCAGTACTTC.

As DNA, the CDR3 is TGCGCCAGCAGCTTGGAAGGGGCCGGCTACACCTTC. The encoded protein is CASSLEGAGYTF. The chain joins TRBV5-1 to TRBJ1-2, with D perhaps matching TRBD1 (5 bases). V shed 0 bases and J shed 8 bases, with 8 bases lying between them. CDR1 is SGHRS, CDR2 YFSETQ, per germline. The CDR3 sequence is 12 residues long. The full variable domain, in which reference TRBV5-1 and TRBJ1-2 provide the parts outside the CDR3, is KAGVTQTPRYLIKTRGQQVTLSCSPISGHRSVSWYQQTPGQGLQFLFEYFSETQRNKGNFPGRFSGRQFSNSRSEMNVSTLELGDSALYLCASSLEGAGYTFGSGTRLTVV.

CDR3 sequence: CASSGDRGQGEQFF. DNA for the CDR3: TGTGCCAGCAGTGGGGACAGGGGGCAAGGGGAGCAGTTCTTC. The rearrangement links TRBV2 to TRBJ2-1, with 12 bases aligning to TRBD1. V gave up 4 bases and J gave up 10 bases; unmatched junction bases: 5. The germline V gene has CDR1 SNHLY and CDR2 FYNNEI. The CDR3 is 14 amino acids.

The CDR3 reads CASSGGQGLLEQYF. CDR3 bases: TGCGCCAGCAGCGGGGGACAGGGGCTACTTGAGCAGTACTTC. The rearrangement joins TRBV5-1 to TRBJ2-7, with 10 bases fitting TRBD1. Germline CDR1 SGHRS, CDR2 YFSETQ. V shed 4 bases and J 7 bases; nucleotides not matched to a gene: 8. This CDR3 has 14 residues.

The chain has TRBV2 and TRBJ2-7, with 7 bases fitting TRBD1. This CDR3 is 15 amino acids long. Per germline, CDR1 SNHLY and CDR2 FYNNEI. With 2 bases clipped from V and 3 bases from J, the junction kept 7 bases outside the gene matches. CDR3 DNA: TGTGCCAGCAGTGAACGGAGACAGGGCTACTACGAGCAGTACGTC. This encodes CASSERRQGYYEQYV.

The chain employs TRBV30 and TRBJ2-7; D may be TRBD2 (6 bases). With 1 base removed from V and 0 bases from J, the gap between germline ends came to 7 bases. Germline-derived CDR1 and CDR2 are GTSNPN and SVGIG (reference sequence). CDR3 length: 13 amino acids. The CDR3, as DNA: TGTGCCTGGAGTGGCGGGATCTCCTACGAGCAGTACGTC. This sequence encodes CAWSGGISYEQYV.

V is TRBV19 and J is TRBJ2-1; perhaps TRBD2 as D (6 bases). V was shortened by 4 bases and J by 8 bases, with 15 bases between the two germline ends. Germline V gene data show CDR1 as LNHDA and CDR2 as SQIVND (reference sequence). CDR3 size: 14 residues. The CDR3 loop is CASSTGLPRHEQFF. Written as DNA, the CDR3 is TGTGCCAGTAGTACGGGACTCCCCAGGCATGAGCAGTTCTTC.

The chain joins TRBV30 to TRBJ1-2, with TRBD1 matching over 8 bases. The CDR3 runs to 14 residues. V dropped 3 bases and J dropped 1; count of bases not matched to a gene: 4. Looked up from germline, CDR1 is GTSNPN and CDR2 is SVGIG (reference sequence). CDR3 coding DNA: TGTGCCTGGAGAGGCAGGGGGCATAACTATGGCTACACCTTC. It translates to CAWRGRGHNYGYTF. The whole variable domain, filled in from reference TRBV30 and TRBJ1-2, reads SQTIHQWPATLVQPVGSPLSLECTVEGTSNPNLYWYRQAAGRGLQLLFYSVGIGQISSEVPQNLSASRPQDRQFILSSKKLLLSDSGFYLCAWRGRGHNYGYTFGSGTRLTVV.

This chain links TRBV18 with TRBJ2-7, with TRBD2 matching 13 bases. V was clipped by 4 bases and J by 4 bases; unmatched bases: 4. The V gene's germline CDR1 is KGHSH and CDR2 LQKENI. The CDR3 covers 15 residues. The CDR3 DNA reads TGTGCCAGCTCACTTACTAGCGGGGGGGCATACGAGCAGTACTTC. This sequence encodes CASSLTSGGAYEQYF.

The CDR3 bases are TGCAGCGTTGAAGGGCCGACTAGCGGGAGGGTAGATGAGCAGTTCTTC. Translation: CSVEGPTSGRVDEQFF. The rearrangement uses TRBV29-1 and TRBJ2-1, with 14 bases matching TRBD2. The V gene's germline CDR1 is SQVTM and CDR2 ANQGSEA. The CDR3 consists of 16 residues. V trimming: 1 base; J trimming: 8 bases; junction bases outside the gene matches: 7.

V usage is TRBV6-1 and J usage is TRBJ1-4; D perhaps matches TRBD1 (5 bases). The CDR3 consists of 14 residues. Trimming removed 7 bases from V and 10 bases from J, with 19 bases in between. Looked up from germline, CDR1 is MNHNS and CDR2 is SASEGT. Here the CDR3 DNA reads TGTGCCAGCACCTCCGGGACGAATAGCGGAAAACTGTTTTTT. Protein product: CASTSGTNSGKLFF.

The chain recombines TRBV11-3 with TRBJ2-5, with a possible D match to TRBD1 (6 bases). Germline V gene data show CDR1 as SGHNT and CDR2 as YENEEA. Trimming took off 2 bases at V and 12 bases at J, with 10 bases between the two ends. The CDR3 is 11 amino acids. The chain's CDR3 is CASSLSGTKYF. CDR3 nucleotide sequence: TGTGCCAGCAGCTTATCAGGGACAAAGTACTTC.

The rearrangement uses TRBV2 and TRBJ1-5, with a possible D match to TRBD1 (6 bases). From germline, CDR1 is SNHLY and CDR2 FYNNEI. V was cut by 6 bases and J by 8 bases, with 20 bases left in between. The CDR3 covers 15 residues. The CDR3 nucleotides read TGTGCCAGCAGCGCCGACACCCTTCGGGACAAGCCCCAGCATTTT. It codes for CASSADTLRDKPQHF.

The rearrangement uses TRBV14 and TRBJ2-4; TRBD1 aligns across 10 bases. In germline, CDR1 is SGHDN, CDR2 FVKESK. There are 19 residues in the CDR3. V was clipped by 1 base and J by 0 bases; unmatched bases: 9. The CDR3 nucleotides read TGTGCCAGCAGCCAAGTTCAGTCGGACAGGGGGATAGCCAAAAACATTCAGTACTTC. Translated: CASSQVQSDRGIAKNIQYF.

V is TRBV27 and J is TRBJ2-1; 10 positions agree with TRBD2. Germline V CDR1 and CDR2: MNHEY, SMNVEV (reference sequence). Trimming at V came to 10 bases and at J to 0 bases, leaving 15 bases not matched to a gene. The CDR3 totals 18 residues. CDR3 sequence (DNA): TGTGCCACCTCCCAGGGTAGCGGGGGGTCGAGCTCCTACAATGAGCAGTTCTTC. Protein product: CATSQGSGGSSSYNEQFF.

The genes are TRBV5-1 and TRBJ1-1; tentatively, D is TRBD1 (6 bases). The germline gives CDR1 SGHRS, CDR2 YFSETQ. Trimming pared 2 bases from V and 4 bases from J, leaving 9 bases between. This CDR3 has 13 residues. CDR3 sequence reads: CASSLQGLTEAFF. CDR3 sequence (DNA): TGCGCCAGCAGCTTACAGGGCCTCACTGAAGCTTTCTTT.

The rearrangement links TRBV9 to TRBJ2-3; D call uncertain. The ends were cut back, 0 bases at V and 4 bases at J, with 9 bases in the middle. The V gene's germline CDR1 is SGDLS and CDR2 YYNGEE. The CDR3 extends over 14 amino acids. The CDR3 is CASSVARRSDTQYF. The DNA for the CDR3 is TGTGCCAGCAGCGTAGCTAGGCGGTCAGATACGCAGTATTTT.